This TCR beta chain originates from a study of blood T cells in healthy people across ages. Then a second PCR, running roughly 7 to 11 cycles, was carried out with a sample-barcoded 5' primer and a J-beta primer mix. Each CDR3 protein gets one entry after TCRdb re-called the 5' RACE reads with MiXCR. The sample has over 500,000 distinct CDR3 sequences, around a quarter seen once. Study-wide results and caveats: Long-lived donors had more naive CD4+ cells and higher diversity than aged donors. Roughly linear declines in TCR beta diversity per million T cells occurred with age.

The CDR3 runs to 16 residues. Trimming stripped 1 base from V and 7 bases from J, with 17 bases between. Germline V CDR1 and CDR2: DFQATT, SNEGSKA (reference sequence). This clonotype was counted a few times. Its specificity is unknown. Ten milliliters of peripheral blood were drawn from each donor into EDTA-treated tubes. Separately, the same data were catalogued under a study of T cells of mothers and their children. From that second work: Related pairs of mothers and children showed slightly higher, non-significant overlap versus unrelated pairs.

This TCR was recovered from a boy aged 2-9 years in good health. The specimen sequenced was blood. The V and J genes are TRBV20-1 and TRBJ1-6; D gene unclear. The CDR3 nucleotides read TGCAGTGCTAGAGCGATCGTAGGGTCACCCAATTCACCCCTCCACTTT. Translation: CSARAIVGSPNSPLHF.